A single T cell receptor beta chain is shown here with its context. The data were obtained in a study of blood T cell repertoires in COVID-19. The germline V and J ends were trimmed by 6 bases and 4 bases, with 20 bases remaining between them. The length of the CDR3 is 16 residues. The germline CDR1 and CDR2 sequences are SGHDT and YYEEEE. Repertoires were generated with immunoSEQ multiplex PCR, while TCRdb's copy carries only in-frame clones and drops some. The profile shows 89,000 or so clones, 90% to 95% of them singletons. The chain couples TRBV5-6 to TRBJ2-1; the D is unclear. This TCR was sampled from a human donor with active COVID-19. The donor label of this sample is uncertain. Material for sequencing was peripheral blood. The CDR3 region is CASIALDRRLYNEQFF. CDR3 nucleotide sequence: TGTGCCAGCATAGCTTTGGATAGAAGGCTTTACAATGAGCAGTTCTTC.